This T cell receptor beta chain was obtained from a study of T cells in localized non-small cell lung cancer (dated by TCRdb to between 2020 and 2021). About the full investigation: Comparing tumors with uninvolved tumor-adjacent lungs, the study looked at the T cell repertoires of hundreds of patients with early-stage NSCLC. NSCLC patients had a mean age of around 61 years, and around 140 were male and nearly 110 female. All 220 or so NSCLC patients in the cohort were treatment-naive and had localized lung tumors that were resected.

The germline V and J ends show losses of 6 bases and 1 base respectively, and no gene match explains 5 bases of the junction. Via the germline V gene, CDR1 is MNHEY and CDR2 SVGAGI. The CDR3, cysteine through phenylalanine, is 14 amino acids long. CDR3 DNA only is kept here, 42 bases in frame from base 1. Concerning this clone itself: No cognate antigen has been identified for it. Qualities for individual bases were not recorded, and no much larger clone is one base off.

TCR beta CDR3 regions were sequenced from DNA using the immunoSEQ Assay. In the source study's methods: To compute T cell density, TCR beta template counts were normalized to usable DNA, which was estimated by amplifying housekeeping genes. The preseqR package was used to estimate richness by extrapolating to 400,000 templates for PBMC samples and to 120,000 templates for tissue samples. Clonality was defined by subtracting Pielou's evenness from one. Differential abundance testing on productive amino-acid clonotypes, with a minimum total count of 5 and an alpha of 0.1, was used to identify tissue-enriched TCRs. The Jaccard Index and the Morisita Overlap Index were used to measure how much the repertoires overlapped between compartments. GLIPH grouped TCR beta CDR3s together with public tetramer-defined viral CDR3s, and a viral motif had to include at least three viral sequences and show V-gene enrichment. This is the immuneACCESS table as TCRdb keeps it, with only in-frame sequences that have V and J called. A part of the clones is gone; compared with another copy, unresolved V genes explain less than half, and the rest is unexplained. Clone size and the V and J calls come from that table; the DNA yielded D and trimming. This sample gives 45,000 to 70,000 clones in total; 86% of them show up just once. The ten top clones hold about 5.6% of the sample.

Findings and caveats that apply to the study as a whole: Longer overall survival was associated with higher blood T cell density, whereas shorter survival was associated with higher adjacent-lung clonality. A median of roughly 60 of the top 100 tumor clones were detected in paired uninvolved adjacent lung, and under 30 of these tumor clones were also found among the top 100 clones of the paired uninvolved adjacent lung. Since the design was exploratory, TCR variables were selected using unadjusted p-values with no false-discovery rate correction. Because multi-region tumor sequencing was not performed, intratumor heterogeneity could not be ruled out. The highest T cell clonality was observed in uninvolved tumor-adjacent lung, where clonality exceeded that of tumor, suggesting that antigenic responses were more focused in uninvolved tumor-adjacent lung.

At diagnosis, peripheral blood, uninvolved tumor-adjacent lung and tumor were collected and stored as a combination of fresh-frozen and FFPE material. For TCR repertoire profiling, blood samples were analyzed in the form of peripheral blood mononuclear cells. This specimen consisted of peripheral blood, obtained before any cancer treatment. The TCR comes from a woman between 40 and 69 years old with stage I lung adenocarcinoma. Here the chain combines TRBV6-5 and TRBJ1-2; 7 bases in the junction line up with TRBD1. The sequence in DNA is TGTGCCAGCAGCCGGGACAGACTTAACTATGGCTACACCTTC. Its protein product is CASSRDRLNYGYTF.